This TCR beta chain comes out of a study of cytomegalovirus exposure and HLA in healthy donors. Study conclusions and caveats: The classifier reportedly diagnosed cytomegalovirus status with high sensitivity and specificity. In a later analysis, most CMV-associated TCR beta chains appeared HLA-restricted. The investigators catalogued 180 or so TCR beta chains as cytomegalovirus-associated.

Both 60 Vbeta primers and 13 Jbeta primers went into the PCR. Data came from immunoSEQ multiplex PCR; TCRdb stores just in-frame clones and leaves some out. This sample has approximately 110,000 clones, with under 85% found just once. As concerns this clone: The antigen remains unidentified.

The germline V gene encodes CDR1 SNHLY and CDR2 FYNNEI. The V gene lost 6 bases and the J gene lost 3 bases, with 9 bases spanning the gap. The CDR3 contains 13 residues. Each of the donors was a healthy bone marrow donor. This sequence was found in a man aged 40-49 years in good health and CMV-seronegative. The chain is built from TRBV2 and TRBJ1-5, with TRBD1 as a possible D gene (6 bases). The specimen sequenced was PBMCs. The CDR3 sequence: CASRQGSNQPQHF. For the CDR3, the DNA is TGTGCCAGCAGACAGGGTTCCAATCAGCCCCAGCATTTT.